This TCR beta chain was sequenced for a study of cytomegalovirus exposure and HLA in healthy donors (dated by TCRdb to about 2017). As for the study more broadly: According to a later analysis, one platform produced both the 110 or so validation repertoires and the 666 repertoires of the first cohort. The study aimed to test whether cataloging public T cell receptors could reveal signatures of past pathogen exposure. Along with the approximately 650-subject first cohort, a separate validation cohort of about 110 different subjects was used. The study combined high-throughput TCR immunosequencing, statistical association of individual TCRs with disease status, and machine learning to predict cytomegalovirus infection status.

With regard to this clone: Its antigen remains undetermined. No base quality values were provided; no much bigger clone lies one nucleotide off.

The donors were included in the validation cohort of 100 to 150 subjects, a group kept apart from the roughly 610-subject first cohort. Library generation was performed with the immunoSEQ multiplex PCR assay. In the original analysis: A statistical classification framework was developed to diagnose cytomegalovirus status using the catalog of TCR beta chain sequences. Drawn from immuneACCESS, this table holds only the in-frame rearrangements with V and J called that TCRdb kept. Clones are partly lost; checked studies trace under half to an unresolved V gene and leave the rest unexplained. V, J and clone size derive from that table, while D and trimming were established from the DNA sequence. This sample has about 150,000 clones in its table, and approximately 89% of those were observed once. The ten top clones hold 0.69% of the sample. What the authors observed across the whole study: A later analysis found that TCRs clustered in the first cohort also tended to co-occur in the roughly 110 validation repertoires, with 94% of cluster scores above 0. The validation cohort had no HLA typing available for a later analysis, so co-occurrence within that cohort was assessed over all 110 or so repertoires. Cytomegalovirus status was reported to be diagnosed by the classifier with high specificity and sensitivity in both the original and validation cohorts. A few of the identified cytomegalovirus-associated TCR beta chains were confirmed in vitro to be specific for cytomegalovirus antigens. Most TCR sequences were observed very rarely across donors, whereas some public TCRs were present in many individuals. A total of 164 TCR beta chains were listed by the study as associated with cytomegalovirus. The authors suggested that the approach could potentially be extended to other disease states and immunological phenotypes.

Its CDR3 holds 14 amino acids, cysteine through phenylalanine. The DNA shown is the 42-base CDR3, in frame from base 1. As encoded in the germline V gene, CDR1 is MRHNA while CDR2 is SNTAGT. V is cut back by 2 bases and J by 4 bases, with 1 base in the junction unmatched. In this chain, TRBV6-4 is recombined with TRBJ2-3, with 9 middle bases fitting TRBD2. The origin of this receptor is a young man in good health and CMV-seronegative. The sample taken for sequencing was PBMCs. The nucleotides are TGTGCCAGCAGTGACGGGACTAGCTCAGATACGCAGTATTTT. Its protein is CASSDGTSSDTQYF.